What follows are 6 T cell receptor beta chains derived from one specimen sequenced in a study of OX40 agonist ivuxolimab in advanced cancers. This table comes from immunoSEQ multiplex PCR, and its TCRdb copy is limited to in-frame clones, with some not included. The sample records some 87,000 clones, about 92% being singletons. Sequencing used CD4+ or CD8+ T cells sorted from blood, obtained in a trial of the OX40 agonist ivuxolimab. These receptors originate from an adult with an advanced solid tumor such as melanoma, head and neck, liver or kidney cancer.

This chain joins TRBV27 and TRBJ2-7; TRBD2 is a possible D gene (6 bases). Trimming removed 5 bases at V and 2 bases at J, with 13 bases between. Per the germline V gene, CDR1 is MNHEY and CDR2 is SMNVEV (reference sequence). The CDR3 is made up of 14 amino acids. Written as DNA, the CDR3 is TGTGCCAGCAGTCGCCGGGGAGGCACCTACGAGCAGTACTTC. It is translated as CASSRRGGTYEQYF.

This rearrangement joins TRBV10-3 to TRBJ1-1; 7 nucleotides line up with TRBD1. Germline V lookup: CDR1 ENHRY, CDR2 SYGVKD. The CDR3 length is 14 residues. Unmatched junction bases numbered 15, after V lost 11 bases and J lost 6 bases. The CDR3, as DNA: TGTGCCCAATCTAGGGGGCCCTTCGGGTCTGAAGCTTTCTTT. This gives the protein CAQSRGPFGSEAFF.

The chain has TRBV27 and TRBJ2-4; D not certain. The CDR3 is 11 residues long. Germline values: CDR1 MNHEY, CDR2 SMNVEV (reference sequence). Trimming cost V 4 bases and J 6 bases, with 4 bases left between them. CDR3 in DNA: TGTGCCAGCAGTTGGGGAAACATTCAGTACTTC. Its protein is CASSWGNIQYF.

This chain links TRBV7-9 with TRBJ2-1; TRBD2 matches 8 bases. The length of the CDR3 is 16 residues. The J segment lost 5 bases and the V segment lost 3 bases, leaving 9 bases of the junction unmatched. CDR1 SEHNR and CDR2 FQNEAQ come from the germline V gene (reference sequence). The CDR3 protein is CASSFSLAGPNNEQFF. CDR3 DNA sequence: TGTGCCAGCAGCTTCTCATTAGCGGGACCAAACAATGAGCAGTTCTTC.

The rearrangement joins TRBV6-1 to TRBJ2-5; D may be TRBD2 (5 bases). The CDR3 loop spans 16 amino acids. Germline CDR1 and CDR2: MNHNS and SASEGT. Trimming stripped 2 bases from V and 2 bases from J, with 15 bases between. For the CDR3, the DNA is TGTGCCAGCAGTGAACGAATACCGGGATTTCAAGAGACCCAGTACTTC. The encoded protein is CASSERIPGFQETQYF.

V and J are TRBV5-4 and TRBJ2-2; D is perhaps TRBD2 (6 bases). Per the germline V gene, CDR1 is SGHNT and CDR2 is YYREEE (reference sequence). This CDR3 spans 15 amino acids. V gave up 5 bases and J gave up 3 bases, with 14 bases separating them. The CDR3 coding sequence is TGTGCCAGCAGGGTGACTAGTAAGGACACCGGGGAGCTGTTTTTT. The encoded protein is CASRVTSKDTGELFF.